One sample yielded the 13 T cell receptor beta chains listed below, sequenced in a study of T cell responses to AZD1222 COVID-19 vaccine. Generated by immunoSEQ multiplex PCR, the TCRdb table keeps only in-frame clones and is missing some. Of about 130,000 clones listed, 80% to 90% were seen once; the top ten hold under 2.5%. This specimen was peripheral blood, taken on day 0 of AZD1222 vaccination. Every receptor here comes from an adult in good health.

The chain has TRBV11-2 and TRBJ2-7, with D unclear. The CDR3 contains 15 residues. Looked up from germline, CDR1 is SGHAT and CDR2 is FQNNGV. The V end lost 5 bases, the J end lost 4 bases, and 18 bases lay between the germline ends. CDR3 sequence (DNA): TGTGCCAGCAGCCTAATCTCCCAGGCGAGTTACGAGCAGTACTTC. Its protein is CASSLISQASYEQYF.

V usage is TRBV5-6 and J usage is TRBJ2-7, with a tentative D call TRBD1 (6 bases). Germline CDR1 is SGHDT and CDR2 is YYEEEE. V lost 4 bases to trimming and J lost 3 bases, with 14 bases between them. The CDR3 totals 14 residues. CDR3 coding DNA: TGTGCCAGCAGCCTGGGGGCCACAGTCTACGAGCAGTACTTC. Its translation: CASSLGATVYEQYF. The full variable domain, rest sourced from reference TRBV5-6 and TRBJ2-7, is DAGVTQSPTHLIKTRGQQVTLRCSPKSGHDTVSWYQQALGQGPQFIFQYYEEEERQRGNFPDRFSGHQFPNYSSELNVNALLLGDSALYLCASSLGATVYEQYFGPGTRLTVT.

The chain couples TRBV29-1 to TRBJ2-1, with D perhaps TRBD1 or TRBD2 (5 bases each). This CDR3 contains 14 residues. The V gene's germline CDR1 is SQVTM and CDR2 ANQGSEA. V was shortened by 7 bases and J by 0 bases, with 13 bases between the two germline ends. The CDR3 DNA is TGCAGCGCCCTAATGGGGGACTCCTACAATGAGCAGTTCTTC. Translating it yields CSALMGDSYNEQFF.

The chain is built from TRBV4-1 and TRBJ1-1; D is undetermined. Trimming removed 4 bases at V and 1 base at J, with 13 bases between. The CDR3 extends over 15 amino acids. Per germline, CDR1 MGHRA and CDR2 YSYEKL. The CDR3 bases are TGCGCCAGCAGCCGAGCAGACACTCCGAACACTGAAGCTTTCTTT. Residues: CASSRADTPNTEAFF.

V gene TRBV30 combines with J gene TRBJ1-4; a possible D gene is TRBD1 (5 bases). CDR1 GTSNPN and CDR2 SVGIG come from the germline V gene (reference sequence). V was trimmed by 3 bases and J by 2 bases, leaving 19 bases between them. CDR3 length equals 17 residues. The chain's CDR3 is CAWSTHQGLATNEKLFF. The DNA of the CDR3 is TGTGCCTGGAGCACCCACCAGGGTTTAGCGACTAATGAAAAACTGTTTTTT.

The V gene is TRBV10-3, the J gene TRBJ1-1, with 9 nucleotides matching TRBD1. Germline assignment: CDR1 ENHRY and CDR2 SYGVKD. The CDR3 is made up of 15 amino acids. With 5 bases clipped from V and 5 bases from J, the junction kept 9 bases outside the gene matches. CDR3 DNA: TGTGCCATCAGTCCCGGGACAGGGAGAGGGACTGAAGCTTTCTTT. The encoded protein is CAISPGTGRGTEAFF.

The V and J genes are TRBV2 and TRBJ1-2; 7 nucleotides align to TRBD1. This CDR3 comprises 15 residues. Germline CDR1 SNHLY, CDR2 FYNNEI. Germline trimming cut 8 bases from V and 0 bases from J; bases unmatched to any gene: 9. CDR3 DNA sequence: TGTGCCAGCGGAGCCGCGGGACAGCCTAACTATGGCTACACCTTC. It translates to CASGAAGQPNYGYTF.

The rearrangement uses TRBV11-2 and TRBJ1-1; possibly TRBD1 for D (6 bases). Germline V CDR1 and CDR2: SGHAT, FQNNGV. The germline V and J ends were trimmed by 5 bases and 0 bases, with 13 bases remaining between them. The CDR3 consists of 15 residues. The chain's CDR3 is CASSAGQFMNTEAFF. Here the CDR3 DNA reads TGTGCCAGCAGCGCCGGACAGTTCATGAACACTGAAGCTTTCTTT.

V gene TRBV5-4 combines with J gene TRBJ2-2; D call uncertain. Germline loops: CDR1 SGHNT, CDR2 YYREEE (reference sequence). Trimming stripped 1 base from V and 6 bases from J, with 4 bases between. This CDR3 is 12 amino acids long. The DNA of the CDR3 is TGTGCCAGCAGCTTGCCGGCCGGGGAGCTGTTTTTT. Translation gives CASSLPAGELFF.

In its sample, this clone was seen once. The chain employs TRBV7-2 and TRBJ2-5; D remains ambiguous. Germline CDR1 reads SGHTA; CDR2 reads FQGNSA. V lost 2 bases and J lost 2, with 6 bases in between. The CDR3 spans 13 residues. The CDR3 DNA is TGTGCCAGCAGCTTATGGGGTCAAGAGACCCAGTACTTC. Amino acid sequence: CASSLWGQETQYF.

The chain joins TRBV7-2 to TRBJ2-5, with TRBD2 identical over 8 bases. The CDR3 runs to 15 residues. Germline V gene lookup returns CDR1 SGHTA and CDR2 FQGNSA. The trim removed 5 bases at V and 9 bases at J, leaving 14 bases unmatched. CDR3 nucleotide sequence: TGTGCCAGCAGCCTGGGGCTAGCGGGCGTGGAGGCCCAGTACTTC. Translation gives CASSLGLAGVEAQYF. Using reference TRBV7-2 and TRBJ2-5 for the parts outside the CDR3, the full variable domain is GAGVSQSPSNKVTEKGKDVELRCDPISGHTALYWYRQSLGQGLEFLIYFQGNSAPDKSGLPSDRFSAERTGGSVSTLTIQRTQQEDSAVYLCASSLGLAGVEAQYFGPGTRLLVL.

The genes are TRBV2 and TRBJ2-1; 11 bases agree with TRBD2. CDR3 length equals 18 residues. V shed 6 bases, J shed 1 base, and the junction held 11 bases outside the gene matches. CDR1 is SNHLY and CDR2 is FYNNEI in the germline V gene. The CDR3 DNA reads TGTGCCAGCAGAGACGGGACTAGCGGACCGGGGTCCTACAATGAGCAGTTCTTC. This gives the protein CASRDGTSGPGSYNEQFF.

The chain joins TRBV30 to TRBJ2-2; D perhaps matches TRBD1 (5 bases). The CDR3 length is 11 residues. The ends were cut back, 5 bases at V and 7 bases at J, with 8 bases in the middle. Germline assignment: CDR1 GTSNPN and CDR2 SVGIG (reference sequence). The CDR3 DNA sequence: TGTGCCTGGCAGGGAAACGGGGAGCTGTTTTTT. It translates to CAWQGNGELFF.